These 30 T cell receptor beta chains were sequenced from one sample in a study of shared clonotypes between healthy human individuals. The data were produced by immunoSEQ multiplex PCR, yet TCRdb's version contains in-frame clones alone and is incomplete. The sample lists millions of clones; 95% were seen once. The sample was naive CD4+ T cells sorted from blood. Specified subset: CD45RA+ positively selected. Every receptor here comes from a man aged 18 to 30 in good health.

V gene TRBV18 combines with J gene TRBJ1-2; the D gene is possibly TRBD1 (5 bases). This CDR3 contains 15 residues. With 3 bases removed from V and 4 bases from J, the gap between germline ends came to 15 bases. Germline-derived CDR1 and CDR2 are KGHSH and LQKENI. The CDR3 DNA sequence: TGTGCCAGCTCACCGCTCGGGGGGTCGAGCTATGGCTACACCTTC. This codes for CASSPLGGSSYGYTF.

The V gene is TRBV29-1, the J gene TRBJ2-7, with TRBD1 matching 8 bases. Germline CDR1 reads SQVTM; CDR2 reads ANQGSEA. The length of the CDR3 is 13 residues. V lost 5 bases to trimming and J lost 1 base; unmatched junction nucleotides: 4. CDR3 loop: CSVIRTGSYEQYF. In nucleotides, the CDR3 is TGCAGCGTTATTAGGACAGGGTCCTACGAGCAGTACTTC.

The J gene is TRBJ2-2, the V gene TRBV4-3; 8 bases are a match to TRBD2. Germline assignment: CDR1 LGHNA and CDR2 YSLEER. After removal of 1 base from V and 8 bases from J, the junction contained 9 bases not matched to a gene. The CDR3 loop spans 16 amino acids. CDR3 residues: CASSQGAGAVSGELFF. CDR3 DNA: TGCGCCAGCAGCCAAGGAGCGGGAGCGGTATCAGGGGAGCTGTTTTTT.

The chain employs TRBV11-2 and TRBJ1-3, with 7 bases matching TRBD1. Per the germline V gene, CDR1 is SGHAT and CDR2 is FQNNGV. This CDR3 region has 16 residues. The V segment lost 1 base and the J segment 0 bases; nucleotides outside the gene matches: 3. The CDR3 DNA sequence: TGTGCCAGCAGCTTAGGAGGGACAGTCTCTGGAAACACCATATATTTT. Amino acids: CASSLGGTVSGNTIYF.

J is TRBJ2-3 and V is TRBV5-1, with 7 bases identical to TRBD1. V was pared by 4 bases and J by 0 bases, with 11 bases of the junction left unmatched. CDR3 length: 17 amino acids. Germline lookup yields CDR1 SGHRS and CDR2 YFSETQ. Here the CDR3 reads CASSRQPLQGSTDTQYF. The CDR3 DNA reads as TGCGCCAGCAGCCGCCAACCTCTACAGGGGAGCACAGATACGCAGTATTTT.

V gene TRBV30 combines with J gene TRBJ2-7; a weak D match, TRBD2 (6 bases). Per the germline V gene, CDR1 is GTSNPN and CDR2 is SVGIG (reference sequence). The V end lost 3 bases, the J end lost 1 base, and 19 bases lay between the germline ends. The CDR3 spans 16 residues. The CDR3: CAWSVPRRRGSYEQYF. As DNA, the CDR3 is TGTGCCTGGAGCGTACCCCGTAGGAGGGGTTCCTACGAGCAGTACTTC.

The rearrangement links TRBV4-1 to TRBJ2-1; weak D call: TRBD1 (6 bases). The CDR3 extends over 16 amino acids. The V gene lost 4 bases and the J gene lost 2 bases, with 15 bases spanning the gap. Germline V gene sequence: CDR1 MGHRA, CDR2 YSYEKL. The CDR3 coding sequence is TGCGCCAGCAGCCTGGTAGGGACAAGGCCCTACAATGAGCAGTTCTTC. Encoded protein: CASSLVGTRPYNEQFF.

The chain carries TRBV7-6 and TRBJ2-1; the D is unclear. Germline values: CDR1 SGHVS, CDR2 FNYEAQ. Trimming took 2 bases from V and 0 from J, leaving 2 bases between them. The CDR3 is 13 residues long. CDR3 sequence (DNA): TGTGCCAGCAGCTTATCCTCCTACAATGAGCAGTTCTTC. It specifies CASSLSSYNEQFF.

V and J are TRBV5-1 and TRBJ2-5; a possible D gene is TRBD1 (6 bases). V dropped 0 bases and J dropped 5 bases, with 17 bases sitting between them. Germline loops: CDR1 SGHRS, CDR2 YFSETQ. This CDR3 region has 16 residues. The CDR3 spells CASSLGTGISGETQYF. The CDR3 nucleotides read TGCGCCAGCAGCTTGGGTACAGGGATATCAGGGGAGACCCAGTACTTC.

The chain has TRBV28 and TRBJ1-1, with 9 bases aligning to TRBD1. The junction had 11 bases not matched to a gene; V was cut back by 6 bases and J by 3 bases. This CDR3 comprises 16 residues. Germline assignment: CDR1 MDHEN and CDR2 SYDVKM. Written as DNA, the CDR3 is TGTGCCAGCAGCTTTCTCCGGAGGGACAGGGACACTGAAGCTTTCTTT. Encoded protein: CASSFLRRDRDTEAFF.

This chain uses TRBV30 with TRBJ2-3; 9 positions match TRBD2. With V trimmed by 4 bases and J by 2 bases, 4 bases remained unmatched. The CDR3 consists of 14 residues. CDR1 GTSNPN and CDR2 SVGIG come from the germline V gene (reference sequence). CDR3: CAWTGLAHTDTQYF. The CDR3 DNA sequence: TGTGCCTGGACCGGACTAGCGCACACAGATACGCAGTATTTT.

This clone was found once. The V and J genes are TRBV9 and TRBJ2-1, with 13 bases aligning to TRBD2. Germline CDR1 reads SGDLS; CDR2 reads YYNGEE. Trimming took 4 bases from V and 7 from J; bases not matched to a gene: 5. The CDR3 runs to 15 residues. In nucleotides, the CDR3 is TGTGCCAGCAGCCCAGGGACTAGCGGGGTGAATGAGCAGTTCTTC. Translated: CASSPGTSGVNEQFF. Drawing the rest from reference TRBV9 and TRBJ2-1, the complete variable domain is DSGVTQTPKHLITATGQRVTLRCSPRSGDLSVYWYQQSLDQGLQFLIQYYNGEERAKGNILERFSAQQFPDLHSELNLSSLELGDSALYFCASSPGTSGVNEQFFGPGTRLTVL.

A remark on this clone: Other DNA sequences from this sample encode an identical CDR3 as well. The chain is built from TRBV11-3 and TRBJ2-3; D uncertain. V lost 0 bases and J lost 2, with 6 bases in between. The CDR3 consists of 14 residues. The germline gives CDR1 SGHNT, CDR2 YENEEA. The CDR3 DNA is TGTGCCAGCAGCTTAGATGGGTCCACAGATACGCAGTATTTT. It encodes CASSLDGSTDTQYF.

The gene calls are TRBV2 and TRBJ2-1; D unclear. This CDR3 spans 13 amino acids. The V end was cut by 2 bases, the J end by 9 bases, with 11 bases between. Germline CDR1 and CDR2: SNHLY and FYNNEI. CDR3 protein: CASSEPWMGEQFF. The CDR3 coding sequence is TGTGCCAGCAGTGAACCCTGGATGGGTGAGCAGTTCTTC. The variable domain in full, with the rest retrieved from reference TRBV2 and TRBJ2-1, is EPEVTQTPSHQVTQMGQEVILRCVPISNHLYFYWYRQILGQKVEFLVSFYNNEISEKSEIFDDQFSVERPDGSNFTLKIRSTKLEDSAMYFCASSEPWMGEQFFGPGTRLTVL.

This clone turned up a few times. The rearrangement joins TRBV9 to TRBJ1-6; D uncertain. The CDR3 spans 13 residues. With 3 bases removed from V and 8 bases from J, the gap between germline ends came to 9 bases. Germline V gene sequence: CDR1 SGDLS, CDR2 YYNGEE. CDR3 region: CASSAQGYSPLHF. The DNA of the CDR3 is TGTGCCAGCAGCGCACAAGGGTATTCACCCCTCCACTTT.

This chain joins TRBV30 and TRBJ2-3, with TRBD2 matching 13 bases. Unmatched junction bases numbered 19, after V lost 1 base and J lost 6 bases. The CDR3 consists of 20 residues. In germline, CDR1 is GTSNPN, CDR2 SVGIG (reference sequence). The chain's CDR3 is CAWSASRTSGSSSVGDTQYF. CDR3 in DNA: TGTGCCTGGAGTGCATCCCGGACTAGCGGGAGTTCATCCGTGGGTGATACGCAGTATTTT.

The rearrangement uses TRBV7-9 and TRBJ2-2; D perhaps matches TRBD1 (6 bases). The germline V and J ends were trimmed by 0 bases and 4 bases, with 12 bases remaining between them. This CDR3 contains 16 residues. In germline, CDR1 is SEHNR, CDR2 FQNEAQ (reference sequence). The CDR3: CASSLAQVGGTGELFF. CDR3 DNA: TGTGCCAGCAGCTTAGCGCAAGTAGGGGGCACCGGGGAGCTGTTTTTT.

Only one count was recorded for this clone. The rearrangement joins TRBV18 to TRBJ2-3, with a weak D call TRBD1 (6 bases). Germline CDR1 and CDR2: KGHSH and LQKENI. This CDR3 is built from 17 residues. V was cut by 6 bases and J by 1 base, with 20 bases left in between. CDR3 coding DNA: TGTGCCAGCTCCAGTTTTGCTGGGCAGGGGCGCACAGATACGCAGTATTTT. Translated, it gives CASSSFAGQGRTDTQYF.

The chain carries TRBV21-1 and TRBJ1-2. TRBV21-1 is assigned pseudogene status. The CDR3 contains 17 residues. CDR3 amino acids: CASSLRPQQGLVYGYTF. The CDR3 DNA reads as TGTGCCAGCAGCCTACGCCCTCAACAAGGGCTAGTCTATGGCTACACCTTC.

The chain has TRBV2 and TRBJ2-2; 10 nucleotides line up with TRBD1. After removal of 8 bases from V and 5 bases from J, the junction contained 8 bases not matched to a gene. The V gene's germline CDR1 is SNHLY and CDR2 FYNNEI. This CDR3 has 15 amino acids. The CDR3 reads CASGRQGAGTGELFF. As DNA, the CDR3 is TGTGCCAGCGGACGACAGGGGGCTGGGACCGGGGAGCTGTTTTTT.

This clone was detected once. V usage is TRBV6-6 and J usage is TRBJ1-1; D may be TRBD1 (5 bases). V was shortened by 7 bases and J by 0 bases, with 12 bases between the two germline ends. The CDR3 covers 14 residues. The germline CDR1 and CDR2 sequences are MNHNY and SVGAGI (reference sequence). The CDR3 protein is CASTRDGMNTEAFF. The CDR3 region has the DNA TGTGCCAGCACAAGGGACGGTATGAACACTGAAGCTTTCTTT.

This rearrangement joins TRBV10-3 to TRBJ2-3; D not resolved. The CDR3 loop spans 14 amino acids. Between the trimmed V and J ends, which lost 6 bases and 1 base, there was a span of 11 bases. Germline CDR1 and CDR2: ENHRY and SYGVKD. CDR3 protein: CAIRETFGTDTQYF. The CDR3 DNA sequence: TGTGCCATCAGAGAGACGTTTGGCACAGATACGCAGTATTTT.

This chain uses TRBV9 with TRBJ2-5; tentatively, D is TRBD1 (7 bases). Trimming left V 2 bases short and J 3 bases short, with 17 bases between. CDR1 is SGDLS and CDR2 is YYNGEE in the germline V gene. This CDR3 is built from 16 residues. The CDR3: CASSVSPSRGEETQYF. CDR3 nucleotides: TGTGCCAGCAGCGTCTCGCCTAGCAGGGGGGAAGAGACCCAGTACTTC.

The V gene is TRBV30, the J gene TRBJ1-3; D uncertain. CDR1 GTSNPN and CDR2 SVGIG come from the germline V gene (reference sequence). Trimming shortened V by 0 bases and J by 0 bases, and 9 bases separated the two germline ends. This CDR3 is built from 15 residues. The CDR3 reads CAWSVVGYSGNTIYF. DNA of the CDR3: TGTGCCTGGAGTGTCGTGGGATACTCTGGAAACACCATATATTTT.

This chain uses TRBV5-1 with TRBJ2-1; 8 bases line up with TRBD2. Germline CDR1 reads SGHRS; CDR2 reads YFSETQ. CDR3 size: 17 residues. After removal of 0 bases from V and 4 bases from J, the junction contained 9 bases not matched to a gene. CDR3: CASSLASGSHPYNEQFF. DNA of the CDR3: TGCGCCAGCAGCTTGGCCAGCGGGAGTCACCCGTACAATGAGCAGTTCTTC.

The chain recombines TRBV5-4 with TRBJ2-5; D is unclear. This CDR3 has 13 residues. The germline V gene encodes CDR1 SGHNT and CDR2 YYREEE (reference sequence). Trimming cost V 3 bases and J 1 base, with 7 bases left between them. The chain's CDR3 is CASSSFTQETQYF. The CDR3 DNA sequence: TGTGCCAGCAGCTCCTTCACCCAAGAGACCCAGTACTTC.

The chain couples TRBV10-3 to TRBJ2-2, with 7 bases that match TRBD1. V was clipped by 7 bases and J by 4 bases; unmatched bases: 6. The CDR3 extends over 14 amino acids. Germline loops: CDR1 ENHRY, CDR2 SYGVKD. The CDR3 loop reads CAITEGASTGELFF. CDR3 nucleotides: TGTGCCATCACCGAGGGGGCCTCCACCGGGGAGCTGTTTTTT.

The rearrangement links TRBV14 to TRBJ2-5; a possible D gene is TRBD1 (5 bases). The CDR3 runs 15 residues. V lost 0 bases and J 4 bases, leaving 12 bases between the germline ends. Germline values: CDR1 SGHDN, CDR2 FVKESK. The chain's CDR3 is CASSQDLGRAETQYF. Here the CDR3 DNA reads TGTGCCAGCAGCCAAGACCTTGGCAGGGCAGAGACCCAGTACTTC.

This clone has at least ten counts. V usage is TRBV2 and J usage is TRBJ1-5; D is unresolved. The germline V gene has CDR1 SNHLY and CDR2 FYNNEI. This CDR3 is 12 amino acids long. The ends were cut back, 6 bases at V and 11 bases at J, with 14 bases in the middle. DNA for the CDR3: TGTGCCAGCAGGGACGAGGGTACGGCCCAGCATTTT. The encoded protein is CASRDEGTAQHF.

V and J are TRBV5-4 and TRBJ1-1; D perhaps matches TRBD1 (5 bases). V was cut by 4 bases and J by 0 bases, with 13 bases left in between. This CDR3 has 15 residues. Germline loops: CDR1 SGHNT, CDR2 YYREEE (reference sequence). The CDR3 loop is CASSPRQTMNTEAFF. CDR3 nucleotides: TGTGCCAGCAGCCCTCGACAGACCATGAACACTGAAGCTTTCTTT.